A single T cell receptor beta chain is shown here with its context. This record belongs to a study of blood T cell repertoires in COVID-19. Overall study context: COVID-19 samples, acute and convalescent, were from the United States, Italy and Spain. T cells, B-cell-depleted T cells, or PBMCs provided the cDNA or gDNA that served as material.

In germline, CDR1 is LGHNA, CDR2 YSLEER. CDR3 size: 16 residues. Trimming removed 0 bases at V and 5 bases at J, with 14 bases between. Original data processing: Estimation of nucleated cell counts relied on the amplification of reference gene primers. Produced via immunoSEQ multiplex PCR; TCRdb's table is partial and in-frame only. The V and J calls and clone size come from that table; D and trimming were worked out from the DNA. The sample lists 150,000 to 200,000 clones, 70% to 80% seen once, with around 8.9% in the top ten. The sequenced material came from peripheral blood. The clonotype comes from a woman aged 45 to 65 with active or convalescent COVID-19. J is TRBJ2-1 and V is TRBV4-3; D unresolved. In nucleotides, the CDR3 is TGCGCCAGCAGCCAAGATTTTGCTAGTTCCCACAATGAGCAGTTCTTC. Its translation: CASSQDFASSHNEQFF.